This TCR beta chain appears in the sequencing data of a study of regulatory and conventional T cells in breast cancer (dated by TCRdb to 2014 to 2015). This clonotype is identified as medium-sized (0.01 to 0.1%). Which antigen it targets is not known. Per-base quality was not reported, and no clone a single base away is much larger than it. To prepare the library, PCR was applied. Sequenced on an Illumina MiSeq. TCRdb reprocessing: public reads trimmed at Q25 with fastp, clones called with MiXCR, in-frame beta chains kept. CDR3 protein sequences are deduplicated, and each keeps its most common genes and DNA. The sample has around 16,000 distinct CDR3 sequences on record, 32% of them singletons. The top ten constitute roughly 1.7% of the sample. CDR1 and CDR2, per the germline V gene, are WSHSY and SAAADI. V is reduced by 1 base and J by 10 bases, leaving a spacing of 14 bases between them. From the cysteine up to the phenylalanine, the CDR3 has a length of 15 residues. The CDR3 DNA has 45 bases and is translated from base 1.

The sample was conventional T cells from blood. The sequence links TRBV10-2 to TRBJ1-6; matching of 5 bases hints at TRBD1 as the D gene. The source of this sequence is a female donor in good health. The DNA is as follows: TGCGCCAGCAGTGAGTTCGGCTTTGGGGGGTCACCCCTCCACTTT. Its protein product is CASSEFGFGGSPLHF.